Each of the 14 T cell receptor beta chains below was sequenced from the same sample in a study of cytomegalovirus exposure and HLA in healthy donors. PCR employed 60 Vbeta and 13 Jbeta primers. Sequencing was performed with immunoSEQ multiplex PCR; in TCRdb, only in-frame clones are kept and a portion is missing. The table has 150,000 to 200,000 clones, under 85% seen once; the top ten hold 4.8%. Sequenced input: PBMCs. The receptor set was obtained from a man aged 18-30 years in good health and CMV-seronegative.

The chain links TRBV2 to TRBJ2-5; TRBD1 matches at 7 bases. Germline CDR1 is SNHLY and CDR2 is FYNNEI. V lost 7 bases and J lost 4; bases outside the gene matches: 6. The CDR3 has 13 amino acids. CDR3 DNA: TGTGCCAGCACCTCAAGGGGGCGAGAGACCCAGTACTTC. Amino acid sequence: CASTSRGRETQYF. Complete variable domain (other parts from reference TRBV2 and TRBJ2-5): EPEVTQTPSHQVTQMGQEVILRCVPISNHLYFYWYRQILGQKVEFLVSFYNNEISEKSEIFDDQFSVERPDGSNFTLKIRSTKLEDSAMYFCASTSRGRETQYFGPGTRLLVL.

V usage is TRBV28 and J usage is TRBJ2-1; weak D call: TRBD2 (5 bases). Germline loops: CDR1 MDHEN, CDR2 SYDVKM. The CDR3 is 15 residues long. V lost 6 bases and J 2 bases, leaving 14 bases between the germline ends. The CDR3: CASSLWEKPYNEQFF. The DNA for the CDR3 is TGTGCCAGCAGCCTTTGGGAGAAGCCCTACAATGAGCAGTTCTTC.

In its sample, this clone was seen a few times. The chain has TRBV30 and TRBJ2-7; no clear D. CDR3 length: 12 residues. From germline, CDR1 is GTSNPN and CDR2 SVGIG (reference sequence). Trimming shortened V by 2 bases and J by 2 bases, and 7 bases separated the two germline ends. CDR3 DNA sequence: TGTGCCTGGAGTCTCAGTACCTACGAGCAGTACTTC. Its translation: CAWSLSTYEQYF.

This clone was observed a few times. V is TRBV6-5 and J is TRBJ2-7, with a possible D match to TRBD1 (5 bases). In germline, CDR1 is MNHEY, CDR2 SVGAGI. V lost 2 bases to trimming and J lost 5 bases, with 13 bases between them. This CDR3 contains 14 residues. In DNA form, the CDR3 reads TGTGCCAGCAGTTACGTGGGCAGGGCCCACGAGCAGTACTTC. Encoded protein: CASSYVGRAHEQYF.

The rearrangement uses TRBV7-9 and TRBJ2-7, with 7 nucleotides matching TRBD2. The V gene end was trimmed by 3 bases and the J gene end by 3 bases; junction bases not matched to a gene: 5. Germline V gives CDR1 SEHNR, CDR2 FQNEAQ (reference sequence). The CDR3 has 14 amino acids. In DNA, the CDR3 is TGTGCCAGCAGCTTTGGTGCGGGGGTCTACGAGCAGTACTTC. This sequence encodes CASSFGAGVYEQYF.

The chain recombines TRBV28 with TRBJ2-3; the D is unclear. The V end was cut by 3 bases, the J end by 1 base, with 14 bases between. The CDR3 spans 16 residues. The germline V gene has CDR1 MDHEN and CDR2 SYDVKM. CDR3 amino acids: CASSFGSGVGTDTQYF. For the CDR3, the DNA is TGTGCCAGCAGTTTTGGATCGGGTGTCGGCACAGATACGCAGTATTTT. The variable domain in full, completed from reference TRBV28 and TRBJ2-3, reads DVKVTQSSRYLVKRTGEKVFLECVQDMDHENMFWYRQDPGLGLRLIYFSYDVKMKEKGDIPEGYSVSREKKERFSLILESASTNQTSMYLCASSFGSGVGTDTQYFGPGTRLTVL.

The chain recombines TRBV12-5 with TRBJ2-1, with TRBD2 identical over 12 bases. Germline CDR1 LGHNT, CDR2 FRNRAP. With V trimmed by 4 bases and J by 10 bases, 2 bases remained unmatched. The CDR3 covers 13 residues. The CDR3 sequence is CASGWTSGDEQFF. DNA of the CDR3: TGTGCTAGTGGTTGGACTAGCGGGGACGAGCAGTTCTTC.

The chain couples TRBV4-1 to TRBJ1-1, with a weak D call TRBD1 (6 bases). V lost 1 base, J lost 8 bases, and 11 bases lay in between. Germline lookup yields CDR1 MGHRA and CDR2 YSYEKL. CDR3 length equals 13 residues. The CDR3 region is CASSQGRQAEAFF. CDR3 in DNA: TGCGCCAGCAGCCAAGGTAGACAGGCGGAAGCTTTCTTT.

This chain joins TRBV28 and TRBJ2-5; 9 nucleotides align to TRBD2. The assigned J gene may be wrong: the sequence end matches TRBJ2-7 better. The CDR3 loop spans 15 amino acids. Germline assignment: CDR1 MDHEN and CDR2 SYDVKM. DNA for the CDR3: TGTGCCAGCAGTTTGCGACTAGCGGACCGTTACGAGCAGTACTTC. It codes for CASSLRLADRYEQYF.

This clone has a single count. This chain uses TRBV30 with TRBJ2-1, with 7 bases aligning to TRBD1. Trimming cost V 0 bases and J 4 bases; bases outside gene matches: 9. In germline, CDR1 is GTSNPN, CDR2 SVGIG (reference sequence). The CDR3 runs 16 residues. The CDR3 nucleotides are TGTGCCTGGAGTGTAAGAGAGACAGGGAGATACAATGAGCAGTTCTTC. It translates to CAWSVRETGRYNEQFF.

This clone turned up a few times. CDR3 loop: CASSGTQGPKNIQYF. CDR3 coding DNA: TGTGCCAGCAGTGGAACACAGGGGCCCAAAAACATTCAGTACTTC. V is TRBV25-1 and J is TRBJ2-4, with 7 bases fitting TRBD1. This CDR3 comprises 15 residues. Germline assignment: CDR1 MGHDK and CDR2 SYGVNS. V lost 4 bases and J lost 2; bases outside the gene matches: 5.

The chain carries TRBV11-3 and TRBJ2-7, with 7 bases that match TRBD1. The CDR3 length is 14 residues. CDR1 is SGHNT and CDR2 is YENEEA in the germline V gene. V shed 5 bases and J 6 bases; nucleotides not matched to a gene: 10. CDR3 in amino acids: CASSLSDRHLEQYF. The CDR3, as DNA: TGTGCCAGCAGCCTCTCGGACAGGCACCTCGAGCAGTACTTC.

This clone was counted a few times. This rearrangement joins TRBV5-1 to TRBJ2-1; D gene ambiguous. Germline V gene data show CDR1 as SGHRS and CDR2 as YFSETQ. The CDR3 sequence is 12 residues long. V lost 0 bases, J lost 5 bases, and 3 bases lay in between. CDR3 region: CASSLANNEQFF. In nucleotides, the CDR3 is TGCGCCAGCAGCTTGGCTAACAATGAGCAGTTCTTC.

The chain joins TRBV1 to TRBJ1-5; TRBD1 is the table's D call, not checked against the DNA. TRBV1 is a pseudogene segment. CDR3 length: 16 residues. CDR3 in amino acids: CTSRPITGGRNQPQHF. CDR3 nucleotide sequence: TGCACCAGCAGACCTATTACAGGGGGCAGAAATCAGCCCCAGCATTTT.